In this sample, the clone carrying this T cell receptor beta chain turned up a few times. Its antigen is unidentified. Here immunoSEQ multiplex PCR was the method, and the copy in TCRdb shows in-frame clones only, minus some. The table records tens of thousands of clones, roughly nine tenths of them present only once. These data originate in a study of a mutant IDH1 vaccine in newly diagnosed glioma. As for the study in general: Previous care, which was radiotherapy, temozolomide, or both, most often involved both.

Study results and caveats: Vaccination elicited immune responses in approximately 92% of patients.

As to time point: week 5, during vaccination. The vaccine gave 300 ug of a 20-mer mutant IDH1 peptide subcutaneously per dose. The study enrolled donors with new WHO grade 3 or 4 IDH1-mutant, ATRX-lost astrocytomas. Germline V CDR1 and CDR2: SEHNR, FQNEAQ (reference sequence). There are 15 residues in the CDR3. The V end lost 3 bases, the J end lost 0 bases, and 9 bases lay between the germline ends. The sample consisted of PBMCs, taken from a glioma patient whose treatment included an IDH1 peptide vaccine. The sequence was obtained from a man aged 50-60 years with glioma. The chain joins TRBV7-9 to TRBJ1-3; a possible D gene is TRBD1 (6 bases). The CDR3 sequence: CASSFHRDSGNTIYF. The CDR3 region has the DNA TGTGCCAGCAGCTTCCACAGGGACTCTGGAAACACCATATATTTT.